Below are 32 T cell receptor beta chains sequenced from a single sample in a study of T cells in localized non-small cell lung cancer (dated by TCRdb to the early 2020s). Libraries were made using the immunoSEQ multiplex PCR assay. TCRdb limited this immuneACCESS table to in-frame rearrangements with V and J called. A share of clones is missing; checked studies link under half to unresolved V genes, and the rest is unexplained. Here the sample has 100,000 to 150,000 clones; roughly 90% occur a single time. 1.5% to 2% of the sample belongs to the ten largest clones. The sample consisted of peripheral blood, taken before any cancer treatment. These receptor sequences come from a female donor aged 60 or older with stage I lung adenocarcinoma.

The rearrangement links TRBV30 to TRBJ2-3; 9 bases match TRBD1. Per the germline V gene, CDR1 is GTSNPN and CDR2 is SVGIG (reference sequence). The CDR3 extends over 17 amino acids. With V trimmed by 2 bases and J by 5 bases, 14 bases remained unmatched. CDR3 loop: CAWSYLLRGQGRDTQYF. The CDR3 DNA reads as TGTGCCTGGAGTTATCTCCTCCGGGGACAGGGAAGAGATACGCAGTATTTT.

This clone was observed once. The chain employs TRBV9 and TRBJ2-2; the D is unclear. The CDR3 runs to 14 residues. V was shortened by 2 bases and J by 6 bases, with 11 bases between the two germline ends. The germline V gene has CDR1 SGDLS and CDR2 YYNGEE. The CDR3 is CASSVDLRSGELFF. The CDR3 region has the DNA TGTGCCAGCAGCGTCGATCTTAGGTCCGGGGAGCTGTTTTTT.

CDR3 protein: CASSSTMGDTEAFF. CDR3 DNA: TGTGCCAGCAGTTCAACCATGGGGGACACTGAAGCTTTCTTT. The rearrangement links TRBV6-5 to TRBJ1-1; maybe TRBD1 (5 bases). This CDR3 region has 14 residues. V shed 4 bases and J shed 3 bases, with 12 bases lying between them. From germline, CDR1 is MNHEY and CDR2 SVGAGI.

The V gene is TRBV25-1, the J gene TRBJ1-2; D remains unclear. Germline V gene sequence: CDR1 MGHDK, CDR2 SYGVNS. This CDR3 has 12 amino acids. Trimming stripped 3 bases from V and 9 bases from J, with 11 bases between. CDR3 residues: CASSDVLGSYTF. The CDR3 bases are TGTGCCAGCAGTGATGTGTTGGGGAGCTACACCTTC.

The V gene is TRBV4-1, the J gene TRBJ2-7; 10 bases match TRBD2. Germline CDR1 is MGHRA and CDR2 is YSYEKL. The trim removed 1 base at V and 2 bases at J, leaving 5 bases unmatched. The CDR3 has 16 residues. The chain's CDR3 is CASSQVLLAGAYEQYF. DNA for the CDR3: TGCGCCAGCAGCCAAGTGTTGCTAGCGGGAGCCTACGAGCAGTACTTC.

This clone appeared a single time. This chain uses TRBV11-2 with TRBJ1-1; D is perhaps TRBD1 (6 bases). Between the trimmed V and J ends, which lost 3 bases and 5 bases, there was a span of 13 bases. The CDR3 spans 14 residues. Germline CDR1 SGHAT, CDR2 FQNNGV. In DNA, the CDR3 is TGTGCCAGCAGCTTTTACACAGGGAATACTGAAGCTTTCTTT. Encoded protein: CASSFYTGNTEAFF.

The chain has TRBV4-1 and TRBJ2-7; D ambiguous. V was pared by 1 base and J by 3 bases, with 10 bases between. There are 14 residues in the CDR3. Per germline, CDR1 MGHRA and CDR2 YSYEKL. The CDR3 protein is CASSQAETYYEQYF. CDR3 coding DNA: TGCGCCAGCAGCCAAGCGGAAACCTACTACGAGCAGTACTTC.

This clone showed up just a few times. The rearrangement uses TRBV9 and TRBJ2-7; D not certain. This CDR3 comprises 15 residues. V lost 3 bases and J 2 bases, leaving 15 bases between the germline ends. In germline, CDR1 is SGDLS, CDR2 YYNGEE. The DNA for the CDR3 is TGTGCCAGCAGCGCCACCCACGGATCCGCCTACGAGCAGTACTTC. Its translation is CASSATHGSAYEQYF.

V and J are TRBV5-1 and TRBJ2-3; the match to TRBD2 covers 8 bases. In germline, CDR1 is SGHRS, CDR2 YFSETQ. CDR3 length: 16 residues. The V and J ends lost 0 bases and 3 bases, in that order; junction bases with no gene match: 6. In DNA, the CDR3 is TGCGCCAGCAGCTTGGAAGCGGGACTAGTAACAGATACGCAGTATTTT. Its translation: CASSLEAGLVTDTQYF. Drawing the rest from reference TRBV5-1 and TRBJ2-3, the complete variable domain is KAGVTQTPRYLIKTRGQQVTLSCSPISGHRSVSWYQQTPGQGLQFLFEYFSETQRNKGNFPGRFSGRQFSNSRSEMNVSTLELGDSALYLCASSLEAGLVTDTQYFGPGTRLTVL.

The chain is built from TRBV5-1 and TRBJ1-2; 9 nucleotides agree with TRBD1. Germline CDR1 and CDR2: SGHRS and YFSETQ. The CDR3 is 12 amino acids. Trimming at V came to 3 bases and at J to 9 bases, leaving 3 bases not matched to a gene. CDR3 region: CASSWDRDRYTF. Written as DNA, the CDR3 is TGCGCCAGCAGCTGGGACAGGGATCGCTACACCTTC.

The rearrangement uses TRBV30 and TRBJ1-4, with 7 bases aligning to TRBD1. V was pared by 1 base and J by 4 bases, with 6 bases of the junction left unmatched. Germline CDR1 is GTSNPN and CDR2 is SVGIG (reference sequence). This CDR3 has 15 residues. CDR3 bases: TGTGCCTGGAGTGGGACCGGGACAGTTAATGAAAAACTGTTTTTT. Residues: CAWSGTGTVNEKLFF.

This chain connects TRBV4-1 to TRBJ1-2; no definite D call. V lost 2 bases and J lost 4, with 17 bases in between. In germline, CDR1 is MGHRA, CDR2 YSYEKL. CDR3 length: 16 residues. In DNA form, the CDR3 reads TGCGCCAGCAGCCAACCTCCCGAGAGGGCCATCTATGGCTACACCTTC. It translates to CASSQPPERAIYGYTF.

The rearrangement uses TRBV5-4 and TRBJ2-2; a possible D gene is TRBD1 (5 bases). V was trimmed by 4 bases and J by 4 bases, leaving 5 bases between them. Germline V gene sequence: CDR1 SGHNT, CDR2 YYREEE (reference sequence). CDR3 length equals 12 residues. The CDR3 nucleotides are TGTGCCAGCAGCAGGGGCACCGGGGAGCTGTTTTTT. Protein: CASSRGTGELFF.

CDR3 DNA: TGTGCCAGCACCGGACAGGGGAACACTGAAGCTTTCTTT. This sequence encodes CASTGQGNTEAFF. The V call is TRBV28, the J call TRBJ1-1; TRBD1 agrees at 8 bases. CDR1 and CDR2 from the germline V gene are MDHEN and SYDVKM. J gave up 1 base and V 7 bases, and 2 bases lay outside the gene matches. This CDR3 has 13 residues.

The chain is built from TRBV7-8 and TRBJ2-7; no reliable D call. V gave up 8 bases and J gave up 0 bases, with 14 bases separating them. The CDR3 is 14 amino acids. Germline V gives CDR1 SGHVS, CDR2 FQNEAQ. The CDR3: CASLPSVSSYEQYF. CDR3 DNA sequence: TGTGCCAGCCTCCCTTCTGTAAGCTCCTACGAGCAGTACTTC. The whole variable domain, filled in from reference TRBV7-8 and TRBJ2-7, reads GAGVSQSPRYKVAKRGQDVALRCDPISGHVSLFWYQQALGQGPEFLTYFQNEAQLDKSGLPSDRFFAERPEGSVSTLKIQRTQQEDSAVYLCASLPSVSSYEQYFGPGTRLTVT.

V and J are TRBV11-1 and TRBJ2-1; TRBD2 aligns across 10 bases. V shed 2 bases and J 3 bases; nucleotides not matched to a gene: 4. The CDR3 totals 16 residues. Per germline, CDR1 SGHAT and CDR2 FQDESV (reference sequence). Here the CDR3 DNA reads TGTGCCAGCAGCTTAATGACTAGCGGGTACTACAATGAGCAGTTCTTC. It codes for CASSLMTSGYYNEQFF.

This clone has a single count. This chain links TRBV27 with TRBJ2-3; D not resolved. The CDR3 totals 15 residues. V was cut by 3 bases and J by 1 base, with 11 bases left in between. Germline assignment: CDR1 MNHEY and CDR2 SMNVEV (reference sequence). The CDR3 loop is CASSLVGGRTDTQYF. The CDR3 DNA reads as TGTGCCAGCAGTTTGGTGGGCGGCCGCACAGATACGCAGTATTTT.

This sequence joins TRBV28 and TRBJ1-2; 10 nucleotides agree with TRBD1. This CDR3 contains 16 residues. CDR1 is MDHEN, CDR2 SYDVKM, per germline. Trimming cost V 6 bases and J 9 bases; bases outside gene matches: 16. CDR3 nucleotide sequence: TGTGCCAGCAGCGCCCCCAGACAGGGGGCTTTGCGGAGCTACACCTTC. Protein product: CASSAPRQGALRSYTF.

The CDR3 loop is CSVEVAGAYEQYF. Written as DNA, the CDR3 is TGCAGCGTTGAGGTAGCGGGAGCCTACGAGCAGTACTTC. The chain uses TRBV29-1 and TRBJ2-7; 9 positions agree with TRBD2. Germline lookup yields CDR1 SQVTM and CDR2 ANQGSEA. V shed 3 bases and J 2 bases; nucleotides not matched to a gene: 2. The CDR3 length is 13 residues.

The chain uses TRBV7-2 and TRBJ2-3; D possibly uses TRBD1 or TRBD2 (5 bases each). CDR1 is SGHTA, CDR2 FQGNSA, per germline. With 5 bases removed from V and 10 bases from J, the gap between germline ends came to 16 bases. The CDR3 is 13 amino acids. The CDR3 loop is CASSPGPQRAQYF. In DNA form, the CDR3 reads TGTGCCAGCAGCCCGGGACCCCAGAGAGCGCAGTATTTT.

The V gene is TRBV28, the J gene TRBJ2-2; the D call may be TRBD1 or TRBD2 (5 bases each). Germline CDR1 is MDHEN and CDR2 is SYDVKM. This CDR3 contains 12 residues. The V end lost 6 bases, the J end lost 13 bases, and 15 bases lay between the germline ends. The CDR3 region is CASRTGPRGLFF. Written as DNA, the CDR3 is TGTGCCAGCAGGACGGGGCCCCGGGGGCTGTTTTTT.

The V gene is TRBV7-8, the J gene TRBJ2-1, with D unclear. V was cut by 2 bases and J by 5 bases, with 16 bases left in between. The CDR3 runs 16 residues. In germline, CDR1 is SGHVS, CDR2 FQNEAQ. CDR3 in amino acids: CASSLRPDGANNEQFF. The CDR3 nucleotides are TGTGCCAGCAGCTTACGCCCGGATGGTGCAAACAATGAGCAGTTCTTC. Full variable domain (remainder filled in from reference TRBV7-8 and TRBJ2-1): GAGVSQSPRYKVAKRGQDVALRCDPISGHVSLFWYQQALGQGPEFLTYFQNEAQLDKSGLPSDRFFAERPEGSVSTLKIQRTQQEDSAVYLCASSLRPDGANNEQFFGPGTRLTVL.

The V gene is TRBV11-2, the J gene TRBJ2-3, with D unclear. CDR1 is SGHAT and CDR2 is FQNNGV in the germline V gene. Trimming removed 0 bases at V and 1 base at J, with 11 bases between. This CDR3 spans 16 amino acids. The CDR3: CASSLDGSFRTDTQYF. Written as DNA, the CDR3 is TGTGCCAGCAGCTTAGATGGTAGTTTCCGCACAGATACGCAGTATTTT. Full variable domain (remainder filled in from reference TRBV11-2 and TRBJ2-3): EAGVAQSPRYKIIEKRQSVAFWCNPISGHATLYWYQQILGQGPKLLIQFQNNGVVDDSQLPKDRFSAERLKGVDSTLKIQPAKLEDSAVYLCASSLDGSFRTDTQYFGPGTRLTVL.

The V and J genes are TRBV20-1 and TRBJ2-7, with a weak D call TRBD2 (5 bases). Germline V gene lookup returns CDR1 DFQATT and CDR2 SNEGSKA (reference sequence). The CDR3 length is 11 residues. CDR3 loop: CSGVLKYEQYF. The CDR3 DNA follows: TGCAGCGGGGTCCTGAAGTACGAGCAGTACTTC.

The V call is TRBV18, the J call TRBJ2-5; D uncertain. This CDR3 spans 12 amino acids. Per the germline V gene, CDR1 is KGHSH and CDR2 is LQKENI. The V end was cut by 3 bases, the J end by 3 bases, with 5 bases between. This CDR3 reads CASSPQKETQYF. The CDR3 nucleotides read TGTGCCAGCTCACCCCAGAAAGAGACCCAGTACTTC.

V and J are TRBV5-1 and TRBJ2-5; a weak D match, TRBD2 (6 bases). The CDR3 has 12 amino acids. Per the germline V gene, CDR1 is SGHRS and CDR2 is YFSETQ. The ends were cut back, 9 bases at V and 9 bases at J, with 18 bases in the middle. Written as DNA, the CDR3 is TGCGCCATCCCCCTGGGCGGGGAGGCCCAGTACTTC. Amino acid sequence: CAIPLGGEAQYF.

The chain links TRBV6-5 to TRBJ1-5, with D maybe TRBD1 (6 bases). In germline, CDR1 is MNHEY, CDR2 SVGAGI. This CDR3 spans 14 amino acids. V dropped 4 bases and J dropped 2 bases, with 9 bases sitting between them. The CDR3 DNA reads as TGTGCCAGCAGTTGGGAGGGGGGCAATCAGCCCCAGCATTTT. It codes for CASSWEGGNQPQHF.

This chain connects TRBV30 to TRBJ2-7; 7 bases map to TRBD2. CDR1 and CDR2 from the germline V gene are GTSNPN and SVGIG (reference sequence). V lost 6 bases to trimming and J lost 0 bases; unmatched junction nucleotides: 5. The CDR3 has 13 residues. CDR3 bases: TGTGCCTGTGGGGAGGGGAGCTCCTACGAGCAGTACTTC. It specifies CACGEGSSYEQYF. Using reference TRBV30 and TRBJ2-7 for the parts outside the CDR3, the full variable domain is SQTIHQWPATLVQPVGSPLSLECTVEGTSNPNLYWYRQAAGRGLQLLFYSVGIGQISSEVPQNLSASRPQDRQFILSSKKLLLSDSGFYLCACGEGSSYEQYFGPGTRLTVT.

The CDR3 DNA is TGTGCCAGCAGCCCTAGCGGGAGCTACCCAAGGGAGCAGTTCTTC. Translation: CASSPSGSYPREQFF. The V call is TRBV28, the J call TRBJ2-1; 10 nucleotides match TRBD2. The germline V gene has CDR1 MDHEN and CDR2 SYDVKM. Trimming cost V 6 bases and J 10 bases; bases outside gene matches: 12. The CDR3 runs 15 residues.

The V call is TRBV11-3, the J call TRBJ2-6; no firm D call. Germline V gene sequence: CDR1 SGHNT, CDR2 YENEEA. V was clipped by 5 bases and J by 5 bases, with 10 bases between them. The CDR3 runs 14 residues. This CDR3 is CASSPPPRANVLTF. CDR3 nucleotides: TGTGCCAGCAGCCCCCCCCCGAGGGCCAACGTCCTGACTTTC.

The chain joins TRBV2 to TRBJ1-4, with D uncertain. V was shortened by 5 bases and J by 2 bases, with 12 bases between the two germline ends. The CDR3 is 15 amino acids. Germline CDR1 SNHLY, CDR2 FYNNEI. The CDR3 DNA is TGTGCCAGCAGTTTAAAAAAAGGGACTAATGAAAAACTGTTTTTT. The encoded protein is CASSLKKGTNEKLFF.

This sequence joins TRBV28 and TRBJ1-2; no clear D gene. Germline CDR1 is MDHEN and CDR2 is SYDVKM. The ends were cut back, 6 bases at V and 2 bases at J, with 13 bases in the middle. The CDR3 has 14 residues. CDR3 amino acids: CASRWGLANYGYTF. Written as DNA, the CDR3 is TGTGCCAGCAGGTGGGGTCTAGCAAACTATGGCTACACCTTC.